This note documents a single TCR beta chain sequence. The antigen is not known. This sample was taken from a study of T cells in localized non-small cell lung cancer. Study-level results: Clonality of T cells reached its maximum in uninvolved adjacent lung, surpassing tumor. When the top 100 tumor clones were examined, a median approximately 62 of them also appeared in the adjacent lung, which was paired and uninvolved. Sequencing was restricted to one tumor region; therefore, heterogeneity remains possible. Those with higher blood T cell density had longer overall survival.

Libraries were prepared by immunoSEQ multiplex PCR; TCRdb keeps only in-frame clonotypes and omits some of them. The sample contains 24,000 or so clones, just over 90% of which appear only once. The CDR3 runs to 12 residues. Germline V gives CDR1 GTSNPN, CDR2 SVGIG (reference sequence). V was pared by 2 bases and J by 3 bases, with 7 bases between. The chain is built from TRBV30 and TRBJ1-1; D is unclear. Sample: peripheral blood, taken before any cancer treatment. This clonotype was obtained from a woman aged 35-70 years with stage I lung adenocarcinoma. The CDR3 region has the DNA TGTGCCTGGAGTCCGGCCTACACTGAAGCTTTCTTT. Translation gives CAWSPAYTEAFF.